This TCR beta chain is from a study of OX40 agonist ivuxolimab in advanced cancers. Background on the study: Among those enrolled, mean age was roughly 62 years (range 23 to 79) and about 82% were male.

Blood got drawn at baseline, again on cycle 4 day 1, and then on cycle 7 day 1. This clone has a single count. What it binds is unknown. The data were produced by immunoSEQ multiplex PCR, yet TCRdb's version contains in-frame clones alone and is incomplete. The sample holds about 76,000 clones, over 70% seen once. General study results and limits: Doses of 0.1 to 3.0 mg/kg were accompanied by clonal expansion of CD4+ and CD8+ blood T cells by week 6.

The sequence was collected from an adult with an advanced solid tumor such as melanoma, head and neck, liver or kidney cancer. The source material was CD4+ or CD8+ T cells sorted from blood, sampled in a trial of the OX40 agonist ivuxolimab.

As DNA, the CDR3 is TGTGCCAGTACAGGGGGCCTAGGTGGCTACACCTTC. Protein product: CASTGGLGGYTF. The V call is TRBV4-2, the J call TRBJ1-2; 9 bases are shared with TRBD1. Per the germline V gene, CDR1 is LGHNA and CDR2 is YNFKEQ. V shed 9 bases and J 7 bases; nucleotides not matched to a gene: 6. The CDR3 covers 12 residues.